This T cell receptor beta chain comes out of a study of siplizumab effects on memory and regulatory T cells (dated by TCRdb to about 2019). The study in broad terms: The effect of the anti-CD2 antibody siplizumab on alloreactive T-cell subsets was examined in allogeneic mixed lymphocyte reactions constructed from human PBMCs.

For CDR1 and CDR2, the germline V gene (reference sequence) lists LNHDA and SQIVND. From the cysteine up to the phenylalanine, the CDR3 has a length of 17 residues. Only the CDR3 DNA stays, 51 bases, in frame from base 1. V is cut back by 1 base and J by 5 bases, with 10 bases in the junction unmatched. General findings and caveats noted by the study authors: Because sequences at frequencies below about 10^-5 were poorly captured, only a minor fraction of alloreactive clones could be mapped back to unstimulated subsets. About 75-97% of proliferating CD4+ or CD8+ clones could not be given a naive or memory phenotype. No functional confirmation was obtained for the suppressive function of proliferating Tregs from siplizumab cultures. The cumulative frequency of alloreactive sequences that could be traced back to unstimulated CD4+ memory T cells was significantly reduced by siplizumab. Among mappable alloreactive CD4+ clones, the Treg-derived fraction averaged about 75% with siplizumab versus around 29% in control reactions. Unstimulated naive T cells appeared more diverse than memory T cells, and naive cells seemed to contribute substantially to the alloresponse.

TCRbeta CDR3 sequencing was performed on sorted unstimulated T cells and on proliferating T cells recovered from mixed lymphocyte reactions. Fresh whole blood from ten HLA-typed healthy donors served as the source for isolating PBMCs. Unstimulated CD4+ non-regulatory T cells were FACS-sorted to map the origin of alloreactive clones. A remark on this clone: Its antigen target is currently unknown. No much larger clone exists at a distance of one base, and base qualities are not known.

Libraries came from the immunoSEQ multiplex PCR assay. Around 10^5 TCR templates per sample were assayed by the deep sequencing platform. Genomic DNA extracted from sorted T cells was used for TCRbeta CDR3 sequencing. As for how the authors treated the data: Clonal analysis of TCRbeta CDR3 data was done in the R programming language. Alloreactive CD4+ and CD8+ clones were defined by comparing unstimulated samples with post-reaction CFSE-low samples. Regulatory or non-regulatory origin was assigned to alloreactive CD4+ clones by matching of sequences to sorted unstimulated Treg and non-Treg repertoires. In its TCRdb copy, this immuneACCESS table keeps in-frame sequences only and misses some clones. Where compared with another copy, unresolved V genes explain less than half of these, and the others have no known cause. The DNA gave D and trimming, while V, J and clone size come from that table. The sample yields under 110,000 clones; about 90% were counted once. Approximately 12% of the sample goes to the ten largest clones.

The origin of this receptor is a human donor in good health. The sequence is built from TRBV19 and TRBJ2-5, with 10 middle bases fitting TRBD2. Source material: non-Treg CD4+ T cells sorted from blood. What this sample's cell subset or site label stands for: FACS-sorted unstimulated CD4+ non-regulatory T cells. The DNA reads TGTGCCAGTAGTATAGGGTCTAGCGGGAGTGGTGGGGAGACCCAGTACTTC. Protein translation: CASSIGSSGSGGETQYF.